This T cell receptor beta chain was identified during a study of T cell responses to AZD1222 COVID-19 vaccine. Study observations and caveats: Along spike, vaccine-associated CD4 TCRs were found throughout, with dominance at 160-218 and 743-854.

V was clipped by 6 bases and J by 3 bases, with 12 bases between them. CDR3 size: 14 residues. CDR1 and CDR2 from the germline V gene are MNHEY and SMNVEV (reference sequence). Of note for this clone: Its antigen is unknown.

Clones were read by immunoSEQ multiplex PCR, and TCRdb kept only the in-frame ones, dropping some. The repertoire holds over 45,000 clones, with approximately 88% as singletons. This TCR came from an adult who received the AZD1222 COVID-19 vaccine. The source was peripheral blood, collected 28 days after the second AZD1222 dose. This chain uses TRBV27 with TRBJ2-1; perhaps TRBD1 as D (6 bases). DNA for the CDR3: TGTGCCAGCAGGGAGACAGGAGACTACAATGAGCAGTTCTTC. Amino acids: CASRETGDYNEQFF.